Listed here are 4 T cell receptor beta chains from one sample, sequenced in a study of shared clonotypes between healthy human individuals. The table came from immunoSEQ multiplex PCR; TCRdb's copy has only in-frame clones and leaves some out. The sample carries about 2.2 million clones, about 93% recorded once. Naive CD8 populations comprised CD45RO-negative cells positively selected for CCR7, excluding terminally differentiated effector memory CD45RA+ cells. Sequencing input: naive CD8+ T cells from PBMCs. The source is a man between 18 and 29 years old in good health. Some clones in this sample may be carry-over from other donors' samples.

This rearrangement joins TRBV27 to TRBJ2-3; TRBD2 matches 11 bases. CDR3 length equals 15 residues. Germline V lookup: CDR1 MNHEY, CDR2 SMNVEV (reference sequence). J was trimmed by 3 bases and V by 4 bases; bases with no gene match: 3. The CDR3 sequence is CASSSSGRLTDTQYF. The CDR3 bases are TGTGCCAGCAGTTCTAGCGGGAGGTTGACAGATACGCAGTATTTT.

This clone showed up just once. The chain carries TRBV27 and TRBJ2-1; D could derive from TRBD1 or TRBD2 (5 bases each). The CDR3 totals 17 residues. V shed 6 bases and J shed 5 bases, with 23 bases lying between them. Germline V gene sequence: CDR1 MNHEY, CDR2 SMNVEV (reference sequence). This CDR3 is CASSTPTPVGRHNEQFF. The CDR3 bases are TGTGCCAGCAGCACACCGACACCAGTGGGACGGCACAATGAGCAGTTCTTC.

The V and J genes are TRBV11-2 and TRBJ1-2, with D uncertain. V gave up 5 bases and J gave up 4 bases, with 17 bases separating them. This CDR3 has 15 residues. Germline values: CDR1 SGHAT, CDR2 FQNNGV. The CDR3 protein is CASSPGEGMGYGYTF. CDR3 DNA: TGTGCCAGCAGCCCAGGTGAAGGGATGGGCTATGGCTACACCTTC.

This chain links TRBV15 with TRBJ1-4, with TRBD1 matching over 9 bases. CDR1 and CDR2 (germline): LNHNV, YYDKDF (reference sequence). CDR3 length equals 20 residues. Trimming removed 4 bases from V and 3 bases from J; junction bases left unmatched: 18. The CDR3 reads CATSTRIPGQGTTSNEKLFF. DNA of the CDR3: TGTGCCACCAGCACGAGAATCCCGGGACAGGGAACTACCTCTAATGAAAAACTGTTTTTT. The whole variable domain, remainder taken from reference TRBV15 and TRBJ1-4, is DAMVIQNPRYQVTQFGKPVTLSCSQTLNHNVMYWYQQKSSQAPKLLFHYYDKDFNNEADTPDNFQSRRPNTSFCFLDIRSPGLGDTAMYLCATSTRIPGQGTTSNEKLFFGSGTQLSVL.